The 11 T cell receptor beta chains listed next were all sequenced from one sample in a study of metastatic and nonmetastatic thyroid tumors. Every patient underwent thyroid surgery untreated. From the PCR reads, TCRdb re-called clones with MiXCR. The sample carries about 69,000 clones, 14% recorded once. Sequencing was carried out using blood. Source of these receptors: a male donor with papillary thyroid cancer or a benign thyroid nodule (not recorded which). Some clones in this sample may be carry-over from other donors' samples.

V and J are TRBV30 and TRBJ2-7; possibly TRBD2 for D (6 bases). The length of the CDR3 is 12 residues. V lost 1 base, J lost 4 bases, and 8 bases lay in between. CDR1 GTSNPN and CDR2 SVGIG come from the germline V gene (reference sequence). The CDR3, as DNA: TGTGCCTGGAGTGGTGGGAGGTACGAGCAGTACTTC. Translated: CAWSGGRYEQYF.

In this sample, this clone turned up many times. A much larger clone lies one base from this, so it may be a read error. The chain is built from TRBV19 and TRBJ2-1; 10 bases fit TRBD2. The CDR3 length is 15 residues. Germline CDR1 is LNHDA and CDR2 is SQIVND (reference sequence). CDR3 sequence: CAGSIGGLAGDEQFF. The CDR3 DNA reads TGTGCCGGTAGTATAGGCGGGCTAGCGGGAGATGAGCAGTTCTTC.

This clone was picked up one time. The chain combines TRBV7-3 with TRBJ1-1; perhaps TRBD1 as D (6 bases). The CDR3 extends over 16 amino acids. The ends were cut back, 1 base at V and 4 bases at J, with 16 bases in the middle. The germline V gene has CDR1 SGHTA and CDR2 FQGTGA. The CDR3 loop reads CASSLSPTGRTTEAFF. CDR3 coding DNA: TGTGCCAGCAGCTTAAGTCCCACAGGGCGGACCACTGAAGCTTTCTTT.

This clone was seen more than once but under ten times. The same CDR3 also results from other DNA sequences found in this sample. This rearrangement joins TRBV28 to TRBJ2-7, with D unresolved. The CDR3 is 16 residues long. CDR1 is MDHEN and CDR2 is SYDVKM in the germline V gene. Deletions cut 6 bases from V and 0 bases from J, with 18 bases between. CDR3 in DNA: TGTGCCAGCAGGAAGGGCCCTGTCCCTGGCTCCTACGAGCAGTACTTC. Translated, it gives CASRKGPVPGSYEQYF.

Many counts were recorded for this clone. Its ends do not fully match the called genes, so a read error is possible. The sample contains more than one DNA sequence encoding this CDR3. The chain joins TRBV2 to TRBJ1-1, with D possibly being TRBD1 (5 bases). The CDR3 is 16 residues long. From germline, CDR1 is SNHLY and CDR2 FYNNEI. For the CDR3, the DNA is TGCGCCAGCAGTCCGTTCCTAACCCCGGGGGACACTGAAGCTTTCTTT. The encoded protein is CASSPFLTPGDTEAFF.

The chain employs TRBV7-8 and TRBJ2-7; 8 nucleotides line up with TRBD2. The V gene's germline CDR1 is SGHVS and CDR2 FQNEAQ. The CDR3 extends over 14 amino acids. Trimming took 5 bases from V and 3 from J; bases not matched to a gene: 6. The CDR3 nucleotides read TGTGCCAGCAGCCAAGGTACTAGCGGCTACGAGCAGTACTTC. It encodes CASSQGTSGYEQYF.

The rearrangement links TRBV20-1 to TRBJ2-2; D remains ambiguous. Per germline, CDR1 DFQATT and CDR2 SNEGSKA (reference sequence). V was trimmed by 0 bases and J by 4 bases, leaving 9 bases between them. The CDR3 has 14 residues. As DNA, the CDR3 is TGCAGTGCTAGAGATCCCGCATTCACCGGGGAGCTGTTTTTT. Translated, it gives CSARDPAFTGELFF.

This clone was counted at least ten times. The chain combines TRBV4-1 with TRBJ2-7; the match to TRBD2 covers 11 bases. Germline V gives CDR1 MGHRA, CDR2 YSYEKL. This CDR3 region has 19 residues. V lost 1 base and J lost 3; bases outside the gene matches: 14. The CDR3 loop is CASSQAHQRLLAGDYEQYV. The CDR3 DNA follows: TGCGCCAGCAGCCAAGCCCATCAGCGTCTACTAGCGGGAGACTACGAGCAGTACGTC.

The chain recombines TRBV24-1 with TRBJ2-1, with TRBD2 identical over 11 bases. V was pared by 2 bases and J by 0 bases, with 2 bases of the junction left unmatched. Germline CDR1 and CDR2: KGHDR and SFDVKD. The CDR3 is 17 amino acids. The CDR3 sequence is CATSDSSGRSSYNEQFF. For the CDR3, the DNA is TGTGCCACCAGTGATTCTAGCGGGAGGAGCTCCTACAATGAGCAGTTCTTC.

This clone was seen repeatedly, ten times or more. J is TRBJ2-1 and V is TRBV7-2, with D perhaps matching TRBD2 (6 bases). The CDR3 contains 17 residues. Looked up from germline, CDR1 is SGHTA and CDR2 is FQGNSA. With 4 bases removed from V and 0 bases from J, the gap between germline ends came to 16 bases. CDR3 in amino acids: CASSSYKRASSYNEQFF. DNA of the CDR3: TGTGCCAGCAGCTCCTATAAGCGGGCCAGCTCCTACAATGAGCAGTTCTTC.

With respect to this clone: A much larger clone differs from this one at a single base, so this may be a read error. CDR3 sequence: CASTLGPTSSTDTQYF. CDR3 in DNA: TGCGCCAGCACCTTGGGACCCACTTCTAGCACAGATACGCAATATTTT. The genes are TRBV5-1 and TRBJ2-3; D could derive from TRBD1 or TRBD2 (5 bases each). CDR3 length: 16 residues. Per the germline V gene, CDR1 is SGHRS and CDR2 is YFSETQ. The full variable domain, completed using reference TRBV5-1 and TRBJ2-3, is KAGVTQTPRYLIKTRGQQVTLSCSPISGHRSVSWYQQTPGQGLQFLFEYFSETQRNKGNFPGRFSGRQFSNSRSEMNVSTLELGDSALYLCASTLGPTSSTDTQYFGPGTRLTVL.